This T cell receptor beta chain originates from a study of blood T cells in healthy people across ages. Study-wide background: Per two T cells, about one barcoded beta molecule was captured through template switching.

The second PCR ran about 6 to 12 cycles with a sample-barcoded 5' primer and J-beta primers. TCRdb re-called the 5' RACE reads through MiXCR, storing one row per CDR3 protein. The table has 650,000 to 700,000 distinct CDR3 sequences, 45% to 60% seen once; the top ten hold 13%. As regards this clonotype: The antigen is undetermined.

Study-wide points: Compared with aged donors, long-lived donors showed fewer expanded clones, suggesting selection.

This CDR3 is 16 amino acids long. The V gene end was trimmed by 2 bases and the J gene end by 5 bases; junction bases not matched to a gene: 9. CDR1 is SGHTA and CDR2 is FQGNSA in the germline V gene. The origin of this receptor is a woman at least 80 years old in good health. The chain couples TRBV7-2 to TRBJ2-1; 7 bases map to TRBD2. The sequencing sample was made of blood. The CDR3 here is CASSLWASGANNEQFF. The CDR3 DNA reads as TGTGCCAGCAGCTTATGGGCTAGCGGAGCAAACAATGAGCAGTTCTTC. The full variable domain, with the rest looked up from reference TRBV7-2 and TRBJ2-1, is GAGVSQSPSNKVTEKGKDVELRCDPISGHTALYWYRQSLGQGLEFLIYFQGNSAPDKSGLPSDRFSAERTGGSVSTLTIQRTQQEDSAVYLCASSLWASGANNEQFFGPGTRLTVL.